The clone carrying this T cell receptor (beta chain) was seen more than once but under ten times. Its antigen remains unknown. Unique molecular identifier tags were affixed to discrete cDNA molecules. MiXCR, applied by TCRdb to the 5' RACE reads, yields one record per CDR3 protein. In the table there are over 80,000 distinct CDR3 sequences, about 12% of which are singletons. This sample is drawn from a study of early T cells in non-severe SARS-CoV-2 infection. About the study: Sequencing was performed on bulk RNA from unsorted whole blood, leaving chains unpaired. Study-wide results and limits: Database matching using VDJdb favored anti-spike CD8 responses, with private and CD4 specificities left missing.

CDR3 length: 13 amino acids. Germline V gene lookup returns CDR1 DFQATT and CDR2 SNEGSKA (reference sequence). V was clipped by 6 bases and J by 5 bases; unmatched bases: 9. The sequencing used whole blood, collected at baseline. The chain uses TRBV20-1 and TRBJ2-7; 8 nucleotides match TRBD1. The sequence derives from an adult who was a healthcare worker with PCR-confirmed SARS-CoV-2 infection or an uninfected control (not recorded which). CDR3 in amino acids: CSATGDRGHEQYF. CDR3 nucleotide sequence: TGCAGTGCCACCGGAGACAGGGGCCACGAGCAGTACTTC.